Below are 5 T cell receptor beta chains sequenced from a single sample in a study of cytomegalovirus exposure and HLA in healthy donors. PCR employed 60 Vbeta and 13 Jbeta primers. The protocol was immunoSEQ multiplex PCR, while the TCRdb copy is restricted to in-frame clones and leaves out a portion. The sample holds some 160,000 clones; about 78% are singletons and the top ten take approximately 2.5%. The sequenced sample was PBMCs. The receptors here all came from a man aged 55 to 70 in good health and CMV-seronegative.

This clone was observed a handful of times. The chain employs TRBV2 and TRBJ1-1; D is unclear. The V gene's germline CDR1 is SNHLY and CDR2 FYNNEI. CDR3 length equals 13 residues. Trimming removed 1 base at V and 8 bases at J, with 11 bases between. Here the CDR3 reads CASSEGGYAEAFF. CDR3 bases: TGTGCCAGCAGTGAAGGCGGTTACGCGGAAGCTTTCTTT.

This clone appeared a few times. This chain joins TRBV4-3 and TRBJ1-3, with a weak D call TRBD1 (5 bases). Germline assignment: CDR1 LGHNA and CDR2 YSLEER. V shed 0 bases and J shed 8 bases, with 8 bases lying between them. The CDR3 runs 13 residues. This CDR3 reads CASSQEWGYTIYF. The DNA of the CDR3 is TGCGCCAGCAGCCAAGAATGGGGCTACACCATATATTTT.

This rearrangement joins TRBV7-2 to TRBJ2-6; TRBD2 is a possible D gene (6 bases). Trimming removed 2 bases at V and 0 bases at J, with 8 bases between. There are 16 residues in the CDR3. The germline gives CDR1 SGHTA, CDR2 FQGNSA. DNA of the CDR3: TGTGCCAGCAGCTTAAACGGGGGCTCTGGGGCCAACGTCCTGACTTTC. This encodes CASSLNGGSGANVLTF.

This clone was seen a single time. V and J are TRBV5-6 and TRBJ2-1, with 8 bases fitting TRBD2. This CDR3 comprises 14 residues. Germline V gene data show CDR1 as SGHDT and CDR2 as YYEEEE. After removal of 4 bases from V and 6 bases from J, the junction contained 6 bases not matched to a gene. CDR3 bases: TGTGCCAGCAGCGCCGGGACTAGAGGCAATGAGCAGTTCTTC. This encodes CASSAGTRGNEQFF.

CDR3 nucleotides: TGTGCCAGCAGCTACAACCCCACTCCAGGGGCCCGGGGGGCCAACGTCCTGACTTTC. This encodes CASSYNPTPGARGANVLTF. The V gene is TRBV7-9, the J gene TRBJ2-6; possible D gene TRBD1, 6 bases. This CDR3 spans 19 amino acids. From germline, CDR1 is SEHNR and CDR2 FQNEAQ (reference sequence). The ends were cut back, 4 bases at V and 4 bases at J, with 23 bases in the middle.